This T cell receptor (beta chain) was identified during a study of OX40 agonist ivuxolimab in advanced cancers. The method was immunoSEQ multiplex PCR; TCRdb's version includes in-frame clones alone and lacks a portion of them. The repertoire includes 150,000 to 170,000 clones, under 95% of them detected once, and approximately 0.3% sits in the top ten. Whole-study results and caveats: It was also the case that some nonresponders had low normalized T-cell clonal expansion. In the 0.1 to 3.0 mg/kg range, CD4+ and CD8+ blood T cells had expanded clonally by week 6. Partial responders dosed at 0.1-3.0 mg/kg displayed clonal expansion ranking among the lowest.

Germline trimming cut 5 bases from V and 3 bases from J; bases unmatched to any gene: 1. The V gene's germline CDR1 is GTSNPN and CDR2 SVGIG (reference sequence). The length of the CDR3 is 12 residues. A remark on this clone: What it binds is unknown.

This material consisted of CD4+ or CD8+ T cells sorted from blood, taken in a trial of the OX40 agonist ivuxolimab. The sequence was collected from an adult with an advanced solid tumor such as melanoma, head and neck, liver or kidney cancer. The gene calls are TRBV30 and TRBJ1-3; 7 positions match TRBD1. The CDR3 is CAWGTDGNTIYF. In nucleotides, the CDR3 is TGTGCCTGGGGGACAGATGGAAACACCATATATTTT.